Shown below are 23 T cell receptor beta chains from a single sample sequenced in a study of technical replicates of blood from several donors. The protocol was immunoSEQ multiplex PCR, while the TCRdb copy is restricted to in-frame clones and leaves out a portion. The top ten hold 0.2% to 0.3% of the sample, which has about 85,000 clones, about 94% seen once. Sequenced: T cells isolated from PBMCs. Receptors were obtained from a human donor in good health.

V gene TRBV29-1 combines with J gene TRBJ2-7, with D possibly matching TRBD1 (5 bases). The CDR3 runs 12 residues. The V and J ends lost 5 bases and 4 bases respectively, with 12 bases between them. The germline gives CDR1 SQVTM, CDR2 ANQGSEA. The CDR3 is CSVRTNSYEQYF. The CDR3 bases are TGCAGCGTTCGGACAAACAGTTACGAGCAGTACTTC.

The chain couples TRBV7-2 to TRBJ2-7; 15 bases fit TRBD2. Germline V gene lookup returns CDR1 SGHTA and CDR2 FQGNSA. Trimming took 4 bases from V and 5 from J; bases not matched to a gene: 6. The CDR3 length is 16 residues. CDR3 in DNA: TGTGCCAGCAGCTGGTGGACTAGCGGGGGGGCGGACGAGCAGTACTTC. Protein: CASSWWTSGGADEQYF.

The rearrangement uses TRBV6-6 and TRBJ1-3, with 9 bases aligning to TRBD1. Germline loops: CDR1 MNHNY, CDR2 SVGAGI (reference sequence). V shed 3 bases and J 4 bases; nucleotides not matched to a gene: 4. This CDR3 region has 15 residues. The CDR3 here is CASSYGTGSGNTIYF. The CDR3 bases are TGTGCCAGCAGTTATGGGACAGGGTCCGGAAACACCATATATTTT.

The chain links TRBV14 to TRBJ2-7; no clear D. The CDR3 totals 13 residues. Germline V gene sequence: CDR1 SGHDN, CDR2 FVKESK. Trimming stripped 2 bases from V and 1 base from J, with 6 bases between. CDR3 protein: CASSQSVSYEQYF. CDR3 nucleotide sequence: TGTGCCAGCAGCCAATCCGTTTCCTACGAGCAGTACTTC.

This chain's CDR3 is CASRGTSGTYEQYF. CDR3 in DNA: TGTGCCAGCAGAGGGACTAGCGGCACCTACGAGCAGTACTTC. The chain has TRBV6-1 and TRBJ2-7, with 11 positions matching TRBD2. CDR3 size: 14 residues. V was clipped by 6 bases and J by 2 bases; unmatched bases: 3. Germline CDR1 and CDR2: MNHNS and SASEGT.

This chain uses TRBV5-1 with TRBJ2-1; the match to TRBD2 covers 9 bases. V lost 3 bases and J lost 4; bases outside the gene matches: 5. This CDR3 is 15 amino acids long. CDR1 and CDR2 (germline): SGHRS, YFSETQ. CDR3 nucleotide sequence: TGCGCCAGCAGCTCCGCGGGAGGGCCTTACAATGAGCAGTTCTTC. This gives the protein CASSSAGGPYNEQFF.

The chain joins TRBV10-1 to TRBJ1-4, with a tentative D call TRBD1 (6 bases). This CDR3 has 13 amino acids. The germline V gene has CDR1 WNHNN and CDR2 SYGVQD (reference sequence). V lost 8 bases to trimming and J lost 5 bases, with 12 bases between them. The CDR3 protein is CASSDSPNEKLFF. CDR3 nucleotide sequence: TGCGCCAGCTCGGACAGTCCGAATGAAAAACTGTTTTTT.

The chain recombines TRBV16 with TRBJ1-3, with D unresolved. The V gene's germline CDR1 is KGHSY and CDR2 FQNENV. The CDR3 has 15 amino acids. V was trimmed by 5 bases and J by 0 bases, leaving 11 bases between them. The CDR3 reads CASSVRGSSGNTIYF. In nucleotides, the CDR3 is TGTGCCAGCAGCGTACGGGGAAGCTCTGGAAACACCATATATTTT.

Here the CDR3 DNA reads TGTGCCAGCAGCTCGGTCAGGATGAACACCGGGGAGCTGTTTTTT. Translation gives CASSSVRMNTGELFF. The chain employs TRBV11-2 and TRBJ2-2; D remains unclear. Trimming pared 4 bases from V and 1 base from J, leaving 10 bases between. This CDR3 has 15 amino acids. The germline gives CDR1 SGHAT, CDR2 FQNNGV.

The V call is TRBV27, the J call TRBJ1-2; the D gene is possibly TRBD1 (6 bases). The CDR3 consists of 15 residues. Per germline, CDR1 MNHEY and CDR2 SMNVEV (reference sequence). V was cut by 5 bases and J by 4 bases, with 17 bases left in between. CDR3 loop: CASSPYGAGAYGYTF. The CDR3 DNA reads TGTGCCAGCAGTCCCTACGGGGCAGGGGCCTATGGCTACACCTTC.

The chain is built from TRBV7-2 and TRBJ1-4, with a tentative D call TRBD1 (5 bases). The CDR3 runs 15 residues. CDR1 is SGHTA and CDR2 is FQGNSA in the germline V gene. The V end lost 5 bases, the J end lost 5 bases, and 15 bases lay between the germline ends. CDR3 protein: CASSPRGTLNEKLFF. CDR3 nucleotide sequence: TGTGCCAGCAGCCCAAGGGGAACCTTAAATGAAAAACTGTTTTTT.

The chain couples TRBV10-2 to TRBJ1-2, with 7 positions matching TRBD1. The V gene's germline CDR1 is WSHSY and CDR2 SAAADI. The junction had 4 bases not matched to a gene; V was cut back by 6 bases and J by 0 bases. The CDR3 sequence is 14 residues long. The CDR3 reads CASSGGTANYGYTF. For the CDR3, the DNA is TGCGCCAGCAGCGGAGGGACAGCTAACTATGGCTACACCTTC.

CDR3 nucleotide sequence: TGTGCCAGCAGCCCCCCCGTGACAGGGGGCACCTACGAGCAGTACTTC. It yields the protein CASSPPVTGGTYEQYF. The chain has TRBV7-8 and TRBJ2-7; 10 nucleotides match TRBD1. The CDR3 sequence is 16 residues long. Unmatched junction bases numbered 9, after V lost 5 bases and J lost 2 bases. The V gene's germline CDR1 is SGHVS and CDR2 FQNEAQ.

The chain links TRBV10-2 to TRBJ2-1; 7 positions match TRBD1. CDR1 and CDR2 from the germline V gene are WSHSY and SAAADI. The CDR3 spans 15 residues. The junction had 6 bases not matched to a gene; V was cut back by 4 bases and J by 3 bases. CDR3 DNA sequence: TGCGCCAGCAGTGTAGGGGCAGGGGGCTACAATGAGCAGTTCTTC. As protein: CASSVGAGGYNEQFF.

This clone was counted once. The gene calls are TRBV27 and TRBJ2-1; 13 bases are shared with TRBD2. The CDR3 totals 17 residues. Per the germline V gene, CDR1 is MNHEY and CDR2 is SMNVEV (reference sequence). V shed 5 bases, J shed 6 bases, and the junction held 10 bases outside the gene matches. The CDR3 reads CASSVTSGRAIANEQFF. The CDR3 region has the DNA TGTGCCAGCAGTGTTACTAGCGGGAGGGCGATAGCCAATGAGCAGTTCTTC.

The chain employs TRBV11-2 and TRBJ1-1; no clear D. V was shortened by 2 bases and J by 6 bases, with 10 bases between the two germline ends. This CDR3 contains 13 residues. Germline V lookup: CDR1 SGHAT, CDR2 FQNNGV. CDR3 amino acids: CASSLNFGSEAFF. For the CDR3, the DNA is TGTGCCAGCAGCTTAAATTTTGGCTCTGAAGCTTTCTTT. The variable domain in full, with the rest retrieved from reference TRBV11-2 and TRBJ1-1, is EAGVAQSPRYKIIEKRQSVAFWCNPISGHATLYWYQQILGQGPKLLIQFQNNGVVDDSQLPKDRFSAERLKGVDSTLKIQPAKLEDSAVYLCASSLNFGSEAFFGQGTRLTVV.

V is TRBV13 and J is TRBJ1-1; 11 positions agree with TRBD1. The CDR3 runs to 15 residues. V was pared by 4 bases and J by 4 bases, with 5 bases of the junction left unmatched. Germline V CDR1 and CDR2: PRHDT, FYEKMQ (reference sequence). The CDR3 sequence: CASSSSGTGGTEAFF. The CDR3 DNA sequence: TGTGCCAGCAGCTCCTCCGGGACAGGGGGCACTGAAGCTTTCTTT.

The gene calls are TRBV4-1 and TRBJ2-2; 11 bases are shared with TRBD1. V lost 2 bases and J lost 2; bases outside the gene matches: 4. Germline V gene sequence: CDR1 MGHRA, CDR2 YSYEKL. The CDR3 runs 17 residues. CDR3 sequence: CASSQPGQGVNTGELFF. CDR3 nucleotides: TGCGCCAGCAGCCAACCGGGACAGGGGGTTAACACCGGGGAGCTGTTTTTT.

V and J are TRBV20-1 and TRBJ2-7, with a weak D call TRBD2 (5 bases). CDR3 length: 11 amino acids. CDR1 DFQATT and CDR2 SNEGSKA come from the germline V gene (reference sequence). Trimming shortened V by 6 bases and J by 2 bases, and 8 bases separated the two germline ends. CDR3 sequence (DNA): TGCAGTGCAAACGGGGCCTACGAGCAGTACTTC. Amino acid sequence: CSANGAYEQYF.

The chain is built from TRBV4-1 and TRBJ2-5; D might be TRBD2 (6 bases). Germline assignment: CDR1 MGHRA and CDR2 YSYEKL. The CDR3 loop spans 14 amino acids. V lost 4 bases to trimming and J lost 5 bases, with 14 bases between them. CDR3 DNA: TGCGCCAGCAGCCGGGTAGCGGTCGGGGAGACCCAGTACTTC. Amino acids: CASSRVAVGETQYF.

The chain combines TRBV6-5 with TRBJ2-5, with D possibly TRBD2 on 5 matching bases. V lost 0 bases and J lost 2, with 7 bases in between. Germline CDR1 and CDR2: MNHEY and SVGAGI. The CDR3 is made up of 14 amino acids. CDR3 bases: TGTGCCAGCAGTTACTCTAGGACTCAAGAGACCCAGTACTTC. Residues: CASSYSRTQETQYF.

V is TRBV4-1 and J is TRBJ2-7, with D tentatively TRBD1 (6 bases). This CDR3 region has 15 residues. Germline assignment: CDR1 MGHRA and CDR2 YSYEKL. V gave up 0 bases and J gave up 1 base, with 10 bases separating them. Here the CDR3 DNA reads TGCGCCAGCAGCCAAGATAGACAGGAGTCCTACGAGCAGTACTTC. Its protein product is CASSQDRQESYEQYF.

The CDR3, as DNA: TGTGCCAGCAGCCCGGGTGGGACAGGGGCTGGAAACACCATATATTTT. Translation gives CASSPGGTGAGNTIYF. The chain is built from TRBV5-5 and TRBJ1-3; 10 bases agree with TRBD1. V lost 4 bases to trimming and J lost 2 bases; unmatched junction nucleotides: 6. CDR1 is SGHKS, CDR2 YYEKEE, per germline (reference sequence). This CDR3 is 16 amino acids long.